This T cell receptor beta chain is from a study of blood T cell repertoires in COVID-19. Produced via immunoSEQ multiplex PCR; TCRdb's table is partial and in-frame only. The sample lists about 270,000 clones; 75% to 90% were seen once. The CDR3 loop spans 16 amino acids. Per germline, CDR1 LNHDA and CDR2 SQIVND (reference sequence). V lost 9 bases and J lost 3; bases outside the gene matches: 16. The sequence derives from a woman aged 18-30 years who had recovered from COVID-19. The chain is built from TRBV19 and TRBJ1-1, with 7 bases matching TRBD1. Sequences were obtained from PBMCs or T cells enriched from blood (not recorded which). Here the CDR3 reads CASTTGDSTLHTEAFF. The CDR3 nucleotides are TGTGCCAGCACTACAGGGGACTCTACCCTTCACACTGAAGCTTTCTTT.